This T cell receptor beta chain was retrieved from a study of T cell repertoires in cytomegalovirus infection. Study summary: In public TCR beta signatures, there were indications of both CMV infection and matching HLA type. General study results and limits: CMV-specific HLA-C-restricted TCR beta clonotypes dominated the ex vivo response. Totalled public TCR beta family frequency picked out people who carried CMV plus the relevant HLA.

MiXCR, run by TCRdb on the reads, gives a single entry per CDR3 protein. The sample contains around 250,000 distinct CDR3 sequences, about a sixth of which appear only once. CDR3 size: 13 residues. Germline-derived CDR1 and CDR2 are SGDLS and YYNGEE. Trimming stripped 4 bases from V and 0 bases from J, with 7 bases between. In its sample, this clonotype was seen many times. The target antigen is unknown. The chain is built from TRBV9 and TRBJ1-1; D gene ambiguous. The clonotype originates from a human donor in good health (CMV status not recorded). Some clones in this sample may be carry-over from other donors' samples. The material sequenced was CD8+ T cells from PBMCs. CDR3 sequence (DNA): TGTGCCAGCAGCCCCGGAATGAACACTGAAGCTTTCTTT. Translated, it gives CASSPGMNTEAFF.